This TCR beta chain was identified in a study of siplizumab effects on memory and regulatory T cells. Findings and limits, study-wide: Roughly 75-97% of dividing CD4+ or CD8+ clones were without an attributable naive or memory phenotype. Unstimulated subset assignment was obtained for only a minor fraction of alloreactive clones.

Remarks on this clone: Its cognate antigen is unknown.

Sequencing was performed with immunoSEQ multiplex PCR; in TCRdb, only in-frame clones are kept and a portion is missing. Among fewer than 60,000 clones listed, about 93% were seen once. Per germline, CDR1 SGHVS and CDR2 FQNEAQ. The V end lost 5 bases, the J end lost 0 bases, and 10 bases lay between the germline ends. The CDR3 length is 14 residues. The material sequenced was CD8+ T cells sorted from blood. This receptor was taken from a human donor in good health. This sequence joins TRBV7-8 and TRBJ1-2; D unclear. Here the CDR3 DNA reads TGTGCCAGCAGCCCTGACGGGACTAACTATGGCTACACCTTC. Translated: CASSPDGTNYGYTF.